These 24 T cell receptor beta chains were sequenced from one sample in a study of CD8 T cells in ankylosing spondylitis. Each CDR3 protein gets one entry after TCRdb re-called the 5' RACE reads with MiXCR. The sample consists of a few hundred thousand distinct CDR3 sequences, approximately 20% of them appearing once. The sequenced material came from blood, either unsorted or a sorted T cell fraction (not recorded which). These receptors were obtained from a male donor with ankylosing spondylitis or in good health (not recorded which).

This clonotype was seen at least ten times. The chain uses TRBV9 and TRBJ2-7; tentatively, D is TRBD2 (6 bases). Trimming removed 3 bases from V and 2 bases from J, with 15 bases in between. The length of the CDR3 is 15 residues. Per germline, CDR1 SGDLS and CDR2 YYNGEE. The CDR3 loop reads CASSGGGTLPYEQYF. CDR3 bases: TGTGCCAGCAGCGGTGGAGGGACGTTACCCTACGAGCAGTACTTC.

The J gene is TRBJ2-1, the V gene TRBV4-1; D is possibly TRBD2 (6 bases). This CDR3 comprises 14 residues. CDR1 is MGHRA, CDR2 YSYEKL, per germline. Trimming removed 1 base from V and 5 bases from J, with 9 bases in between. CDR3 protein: CASSQVGLNNEQFF. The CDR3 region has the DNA TGCGCCAGCAGCCAAGTGGGACTCAACAATGAGCAGTTCTTC.

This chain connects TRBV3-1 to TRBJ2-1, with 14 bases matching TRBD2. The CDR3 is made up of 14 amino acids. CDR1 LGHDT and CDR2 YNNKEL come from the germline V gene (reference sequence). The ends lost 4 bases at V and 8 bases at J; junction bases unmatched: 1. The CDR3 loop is CASSRGLAGDEQFF. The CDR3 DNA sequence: TGTGCCAGCAGCCGGGGACTAGCGGGAGATGAGCAGTTCTTC.

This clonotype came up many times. CDR3 nucleotide sequence: TGTGCCATCAGTGAGTCGATCGGGAGTGACACTGAAGCTTTCTTT. The encoded protein is CAISESIGSDTEAFF. The rearrangement links TRBV10-3 to TRBJ1-1; no firm D call. V lost 0 bases and J lost 3, with 11 bases in between. CDR3 size: 15 residues. The germline V gene encodes CDR1 ENHRY and CDR2 SYGVKD.

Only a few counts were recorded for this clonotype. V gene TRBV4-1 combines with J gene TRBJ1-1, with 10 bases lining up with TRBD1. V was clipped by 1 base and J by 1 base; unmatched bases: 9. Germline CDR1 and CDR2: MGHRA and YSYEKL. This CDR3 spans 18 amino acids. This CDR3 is CASSQVLDRGRGNTEAFF. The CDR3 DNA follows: TGCGCCAGCAGCCAAGTTTTAGACAGGGGGCGGGGGAACACTGAAGCTTTCTTT.

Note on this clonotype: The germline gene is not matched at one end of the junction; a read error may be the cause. CDR3 sequence reads: CASSFGTSSYNEQLF. The CDR3 bases are TGTGCCAGCAGTTTCGGGACAAGCTCCTACAATGAGCAGCTCTTC. The genes are TRBV27 and TRBJ2-1, with D tentatively TRBD1 (6 bases). There are 15 residues in the CDR3. Per the germline V gene, CDR1 is MNHEY and CDR2 is SMNVEV (reference sequence).

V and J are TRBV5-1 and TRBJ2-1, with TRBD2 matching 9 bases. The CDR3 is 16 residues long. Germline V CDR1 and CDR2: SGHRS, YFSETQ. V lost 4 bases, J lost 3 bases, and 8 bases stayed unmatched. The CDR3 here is CASSPRGGRDYNEQFF. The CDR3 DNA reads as TGCGCCAGCAGCCCGCGGGGGGGGAGAGACTACAATGAGCAGTTCTTC.

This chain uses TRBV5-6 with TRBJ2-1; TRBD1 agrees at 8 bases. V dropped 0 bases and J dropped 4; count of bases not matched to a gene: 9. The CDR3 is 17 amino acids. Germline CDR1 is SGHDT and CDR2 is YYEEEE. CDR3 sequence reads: CASSLAGQAFGYNEQFF. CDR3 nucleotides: TGTGCCAGCAGCTTGGCGGGACAGGCGTTTGGGTACAATGAGCAGTTCTTC. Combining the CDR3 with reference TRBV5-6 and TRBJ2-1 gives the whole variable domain DAGVTQSPTHLIKTRGQQVTLRCSPKSGHDTVSWYQQALGQGPQFIFQYYEEEERQRGNFPDRFSGHQFPNYSSELNVNALLLGDSALYLCASSLAGQAFGYNEQFFGPGTRLTVL.

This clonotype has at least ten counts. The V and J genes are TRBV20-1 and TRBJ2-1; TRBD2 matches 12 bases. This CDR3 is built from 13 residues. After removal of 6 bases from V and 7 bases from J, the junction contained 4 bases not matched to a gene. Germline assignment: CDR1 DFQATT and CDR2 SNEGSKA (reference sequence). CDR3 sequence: CSATGLAGNEQFF. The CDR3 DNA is TGCAGTGCCACGGGACTAGCGGGTAATGAGCAGTTCTTC.

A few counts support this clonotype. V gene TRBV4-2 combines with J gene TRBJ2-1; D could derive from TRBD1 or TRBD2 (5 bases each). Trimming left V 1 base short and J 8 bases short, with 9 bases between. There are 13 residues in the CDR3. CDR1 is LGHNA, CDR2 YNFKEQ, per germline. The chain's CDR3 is CASSQGVGDEQFF. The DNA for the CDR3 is TGTGCCAGCAGCCAAGGAGTGGGGGATGAGCAGTTCTTC.

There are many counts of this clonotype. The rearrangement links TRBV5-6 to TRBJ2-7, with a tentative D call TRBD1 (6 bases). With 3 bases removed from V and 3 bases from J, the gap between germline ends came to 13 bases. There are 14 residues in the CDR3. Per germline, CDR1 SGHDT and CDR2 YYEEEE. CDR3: CASSSGTTFYEQYF. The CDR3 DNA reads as TGTGCCAGCAGCTCCGGGACAACGTTCTACGAGCAGTACTTC. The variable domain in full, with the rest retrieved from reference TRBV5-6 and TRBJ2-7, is DAGVTQSPTHLIKTRGQQVTLRCSPKSGHDTVSWYQQALGQGPQFIFQYYEEEERQRGNFPDRFSGHQFPNYSSELNVNALLLGDSALYLCASSSGTTFYEQYFGPGTRLTVT.

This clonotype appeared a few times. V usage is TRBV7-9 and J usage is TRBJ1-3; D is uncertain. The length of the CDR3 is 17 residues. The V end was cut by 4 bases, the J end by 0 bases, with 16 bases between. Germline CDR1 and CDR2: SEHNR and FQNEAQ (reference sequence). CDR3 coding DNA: TGTGCCAGCAGCTCTCTTCCTACGGGCGTCTCTGGAAACACCATATATTTT. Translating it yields CASSSLPTGVSGNTIYF.

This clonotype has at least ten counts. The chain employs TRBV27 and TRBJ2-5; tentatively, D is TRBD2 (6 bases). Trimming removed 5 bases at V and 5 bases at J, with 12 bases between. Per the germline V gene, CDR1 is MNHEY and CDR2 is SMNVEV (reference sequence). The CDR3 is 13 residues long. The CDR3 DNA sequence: TGTGCCAGCAGTGTGGGACTGCCTGAGACCCAGTACTTC. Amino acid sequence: CASSVGLPETQYF.

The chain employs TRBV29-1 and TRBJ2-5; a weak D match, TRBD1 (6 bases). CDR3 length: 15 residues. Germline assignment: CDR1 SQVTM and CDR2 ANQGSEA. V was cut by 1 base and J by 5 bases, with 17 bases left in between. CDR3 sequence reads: CSVEVVGQRTETQYF. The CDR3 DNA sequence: TGCAGCGTTGAAGTCGTAGGACAGAGAACGGAGACCCAGTACTTC.

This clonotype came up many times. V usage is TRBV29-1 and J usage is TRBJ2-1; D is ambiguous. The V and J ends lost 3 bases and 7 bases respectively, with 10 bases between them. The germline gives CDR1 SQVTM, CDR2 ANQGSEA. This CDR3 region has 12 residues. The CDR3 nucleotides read TGCAGCGTTGACTTTAAGATGAATGAGCAGTTCTTC. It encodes CSVDFKMNEQFF.

Here the CDR3 DNA reads TGTGCCAGCAGCTTAGAGGGCAGGGGGGAGACCCAGTACTTC. This translates into CASSLEGRGETQYF. The chain is built from TRBV11-2 and TRBJ2-5; 7 bases agree with TRBD1. The CDR3 has 14 amino acids. From germline, CDR1 is SGHAT and CDR2 FQNNGV. J was trimmed by 5 bases and V by 0 bases; bases with no gene match: 3.

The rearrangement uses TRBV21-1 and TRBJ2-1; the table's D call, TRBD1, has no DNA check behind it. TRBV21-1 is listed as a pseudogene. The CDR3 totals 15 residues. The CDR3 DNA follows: TGTGCCAGCAGCAAGCTCCGGGACAGGGGCAATGAGCAGTTCTTC. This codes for CASSKLRDRGNEQFF.

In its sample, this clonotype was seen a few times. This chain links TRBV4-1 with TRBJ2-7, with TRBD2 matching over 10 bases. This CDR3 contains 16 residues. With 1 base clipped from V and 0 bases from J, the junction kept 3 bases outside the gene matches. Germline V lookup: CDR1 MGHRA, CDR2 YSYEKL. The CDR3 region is CASSQVLAGGSYEQYF. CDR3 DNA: TGCGCCAGCAGCCAAGTCTTAGCGGGAGGCTCCTACGAGCAGTACTTC.

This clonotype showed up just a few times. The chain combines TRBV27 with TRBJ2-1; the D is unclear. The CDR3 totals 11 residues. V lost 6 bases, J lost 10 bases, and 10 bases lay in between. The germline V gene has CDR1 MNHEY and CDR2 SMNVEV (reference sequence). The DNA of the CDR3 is TGTGCCAGCAGGACGACTGGCGAGCAGTTCTTC. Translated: CASRTTGEQFF.

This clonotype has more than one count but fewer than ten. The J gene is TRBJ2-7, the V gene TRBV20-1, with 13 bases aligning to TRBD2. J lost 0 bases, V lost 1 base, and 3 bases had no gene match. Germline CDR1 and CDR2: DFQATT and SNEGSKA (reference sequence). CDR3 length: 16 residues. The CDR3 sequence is CSARGLAGGYSYEQYF. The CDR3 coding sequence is TGCAGTGCTAGAGGACTAGCGGGAGGATACTCCTACGAGCAGTACTTC.

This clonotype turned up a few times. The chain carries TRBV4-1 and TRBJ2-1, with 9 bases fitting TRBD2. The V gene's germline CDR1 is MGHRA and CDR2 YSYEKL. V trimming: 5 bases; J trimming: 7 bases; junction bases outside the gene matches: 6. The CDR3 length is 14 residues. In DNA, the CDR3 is TGCGCCAGCAGCTTGCAGAGCGGGAGGAATGAGCAGTTCTTC. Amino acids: CASSLQSGRNEQFF.

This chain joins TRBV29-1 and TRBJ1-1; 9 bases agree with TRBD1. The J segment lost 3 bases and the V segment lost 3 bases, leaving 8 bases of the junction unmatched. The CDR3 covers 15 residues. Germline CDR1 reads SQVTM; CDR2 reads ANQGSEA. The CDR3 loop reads CSVEGTGTGDTEAFF. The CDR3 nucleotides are TGCAGCGTTGAGGGGACAGGGACTGGTGACACTGAAGCTTTCTTT.

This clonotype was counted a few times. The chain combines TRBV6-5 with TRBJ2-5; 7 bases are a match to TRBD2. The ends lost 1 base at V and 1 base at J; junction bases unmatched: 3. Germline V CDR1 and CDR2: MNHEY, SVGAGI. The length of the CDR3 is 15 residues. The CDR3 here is CASSYWASGQETQYF. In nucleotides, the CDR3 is TGTGCCAGCAGTTACTGGGCTAGCGGCCAAGAGACCCAGTACTTC.

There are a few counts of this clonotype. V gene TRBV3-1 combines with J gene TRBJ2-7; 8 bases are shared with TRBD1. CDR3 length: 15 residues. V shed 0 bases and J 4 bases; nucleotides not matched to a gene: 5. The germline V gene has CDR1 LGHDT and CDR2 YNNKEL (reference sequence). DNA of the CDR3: TGTGCCAGCAGCCAAGAGCGGACAGGGAGGTACGAGCAGTACTTC. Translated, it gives CASSQERTGRYEQYF.